The T cell receptor (beta chain) described here comes from a study of T cell changes during pregnancy in multiple sclerosis. TCRdb's table, derived via immunoSEQ multiplex PCR, lists solely in-frame clones and lacks some. The table lists roughly 90,000 clones, approximately 95% of them singletons. V trimming: 1 base; J trimming: 3 bases; junction bases outside the gene matches: 1. This CDR3 spans 15 amino acids. CDR1 is KGHSY, CDR2 FQNENV, per germline. The TCR was taken from a female donor with multiple sclerosis, enrolled in a pregnancy study. Sequencing used peripheral blood, obtained in the first trimester of pregnancy. The rearrangement uses TRBV16 and TRBJ2-7; 12 bases are a match to TRBD2. The CDR3 sequence is CASSQLTSGSYEQYF. Written as DNA, the CDR3 is TGTGCCAGCAGCCAATTGACTAGCGGGAGCTACGAGCAGTACTTC.